Listed below are T cell receptor beta chains from one sample, sequenced in a study of T cells in Graves' hyperthyroidism and ophthalmopathy. MiXCR, run by TCRdb on the multiplex PCR reads, gives a single entry per CDR3 protein. The sample includes more than 300,000 distinct CDR3 sequences, 17% seen only once; the top ten take around a third. The sequencing sample was made of blood. All receptors come from a woman between 25 and 40 years old with Graves' hyperthyroidism that later progressed to Graves' ophthalmopathy. Each CDR3 is given with its conserved first and last residue. The order of the fields is clone size, D gene, J gene, V gene, CDR3 DNA, CDR3 protein. A D gene is named only where the DNA matches it firmly. Clone size appears in some rows only: once, few, many, or a class for an expanded clone.

-	-	TRBJ2-1	TRBV3-1	TGTGCCAGCAGCCAAGGGGGAAGCGTCGTGCAGTTCTTC	CASSQGGSVVQFF
many	TRBD1	TRBJ1-2	TRBV27	TGTGCCAGCAGTAAACGGGGACAGGGTTTGAGGTTCGACCGTGGCTACACCTTC	CASSKRGQGLRFDRGYTF
many	-	TRBJ1-2	TRBV6-1	TGTGCCAGCAGTGAAACAGGCATCTATGGCTACACCTTC	CASSETGIYGYTF
many	-	TRBJ2-3	TRBV7-2	TGTGCCAGCAGCCCTTCCCGCAGACTTAGCACAGATACGCAGTATTTT	CASSPSRRLSTDTQYF
many	-	TRBJ1-1	TRBV9	TGTGCCAGCAGCGTAAACCCAGGGCTAGTCACTGAAGCTTTCTTT	CASSVNPGLVTEAFF
few	-	TRBJ1-1	TRBV14	TGTGCCAGCAGCCAAATGTGGTTCAGCGAGAACACTGAAGCTTTCTTT	CASSQMWFSENTEAFF
-	-	TRBJ1-2	TRBV19	TGTGCCAGTAGTCAGAGTACTGAATCTGGCTACACCTTC	CASSQSTESGYTF
few	TRBD2	TRBJ2-5	TRBV5-1	TGCGCCAGCAGCTTGGCCCCGGGGCTAGCGGGAGCATCAGAGACCCAGTACTTC	CASSLAPGLAGASETQYF
-	-	TRBJ2-1	TRBV6-5	TGTGCCAGCAGTTACACAGACGGGACCTACAATGAGCAGTTCTTC	CASSYTDGTYNEQFF
once	TRBD2	TRBJ2-7	TRBV3-1	TGTGCCAGCAGCCAGGACTTACCGGGACTACCAACGACGGAGCAGTACTTC	CASSQDLPGLPTTEQYF
few	TRBD1	TRBJ2-5	TRBV28	TGTGCCTGCAGTTTGGAACAGGGGTTAGGAGAGACCCAGTACTTC	CACSLEQGLGETQYF
many	TRBD1	TRBJ1-2	TRBV28	TGTGCCAGCAGTTATCGGGGGACAGGGGGCGCTGGCTATGGCTACACCTTC	CASSYRGTGGAGYGYTF
few	-	TRBJ2-3	TRBV5-1	TGCGCCAGCAGCTTGTTGGTTGATCTTTTTTGGCTGGCCGGAATTCGCACAGATACGCAGTATTTT	CASSLLVDLFWLAGIRTDTQYF
-	TRBD1	TRBJ1-4	TRBV5-1	TGCGCCAGCAGCTTGGTTCCAGGGGGCGCCCAGACTAATGAAAAACTGTTTTTT	CASSLVPGGAQTNEKLFF
-	-	TRBJ2-5	TRBV7-9	TGTGCCAGCAGCTTTAAGGTGTCAGAGTGGGAGACCCAGTACTTC	CASSFKVSEWETQYF
many	TRBD1	TRBJ2-7	TRBV5-1	TGCGCCAGCAGCTCACTGAGACAGGGAATGAACTACGAGCAGTACTTC	CASSSLRQGMNYEQYF
many	TRBD1	TRBJ2-5	TRBV20-1	TGCAGTGCTCGGACAGGGCTTACGGGAGAGACCCAGTACTTC	CSARTGLTGETQYF
many	-	TRBJ1-1	TRBV19	TGTGCCAGTAGTATTAGGTATCGGGGAAACACTGAAGCTTTCTTT	CASSIRYRGNTEAFF
many	-	TRBJ2-1	TRBV2	TGTGCCAGCCACGCGGGGACCTACAATGAGCAGTTCTTC	CASHAGTYNEQFF
-	-	TRBJ1-2	TRBV4-1	TGCGCCAGCAGCCAGCTGCGGATAGGGCCTTTAAAGAATGGCTACACCTTC	CASSQLRIGPLKNGYTF
many	-	TRBJ2-3	TRBV6-1	TGTGCCAGCAGTGAACTCGACTACACAGATACGCAGTATTTT	CASSELDYTDTQYF
-	-	TRBJ1-4	TRBV27	TGTGCCAGCAGGAAACGGGGAATCAATGAAAAACTGTTTTTT	CASRKRGINEKLFF
-	-	TRBJ2-1	TRBV19	TGTGCCAGTAGTATTCGCGCGAGCTCCTACAATGAGCAGTTCTTC	CASSIRASSYNEQFF
few	TRBD2	TRBJ2-5	TRBV27	TGTGCCAGCAGTTACACGGGGGGGCATCAAGAGACCCAGTACTTC	CASSYTGGHQETQYF
few	TRBD2	TRBJ2-2	TRBV28	TGTGCCAGCAGATGGGGAGGGGACACCGGGGAGCTGTTTTTT	CASRWGGDTGELFF
many	TRBD2	TRBJ2-1	TRBV11-3	TGTGCCAGCAGCTTAACGGTCCCTAGCGGGGGCGCCTACAATGAGCAGTTCTTC	CASSLTVPSGGAYNEQFF